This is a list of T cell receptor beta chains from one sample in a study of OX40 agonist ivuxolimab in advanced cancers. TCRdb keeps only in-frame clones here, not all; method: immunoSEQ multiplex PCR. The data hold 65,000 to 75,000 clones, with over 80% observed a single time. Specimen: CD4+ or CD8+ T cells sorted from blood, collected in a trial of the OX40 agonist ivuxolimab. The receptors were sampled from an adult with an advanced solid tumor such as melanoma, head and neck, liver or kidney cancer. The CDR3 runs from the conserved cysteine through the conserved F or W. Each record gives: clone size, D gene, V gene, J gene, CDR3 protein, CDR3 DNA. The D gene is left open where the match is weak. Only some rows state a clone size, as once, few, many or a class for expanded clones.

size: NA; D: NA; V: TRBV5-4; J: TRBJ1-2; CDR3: CASSNQFGGGSNYGYTF; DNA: TGTGCCAGCAGCAACCAATTCGGGGGGGGCTCTAACTATGGCTACACCTTC
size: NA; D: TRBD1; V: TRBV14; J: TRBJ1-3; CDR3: CASSRGQGAGGNTIYF; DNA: TGTGCCAGCAGCCGTGGACAGGGCGCGGGTGGAAACACCATATATTTT
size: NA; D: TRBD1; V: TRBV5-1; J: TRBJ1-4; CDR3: CASSSQGGIGEKLFF; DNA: TGCGCCAGCAGCTCGCAGGGGGGGATAGGTGAAAAACTGTTTTTT
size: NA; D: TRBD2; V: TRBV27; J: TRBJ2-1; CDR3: CASRTSGRGNEQFF; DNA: TGTGCCAGCAGAACTAGCGGGAGAGGGAATGAGCAGTTCTTC
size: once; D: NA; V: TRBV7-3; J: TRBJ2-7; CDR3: CASSFGTPPYEQYF; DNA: TGTGCCAGCAGCTTCGGGACTCCTCCCTACGAGCAGTACTTC
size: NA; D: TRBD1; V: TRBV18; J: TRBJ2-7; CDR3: CASSPPRGLPPEQYF; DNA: TGTGCCAGCTCACCACCGAGGGGGCTTCCACCCGAGCAGTACTTC
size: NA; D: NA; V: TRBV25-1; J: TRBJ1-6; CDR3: CASSENGAGWGSPLHF; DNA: TGTGCCAGCAGTGAAAACGGGGCAGGGTGGGGTTCACCCCTCCACTTT
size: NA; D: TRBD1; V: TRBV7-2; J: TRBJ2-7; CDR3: CASSAETGQPLYF; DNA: TGTGCCAGCAGCGCGGAGACGGGACAGCCTTTATACTTC
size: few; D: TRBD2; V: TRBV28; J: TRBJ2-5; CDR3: CASRDRLAGGQAPRTQYF; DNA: TGTGCCAGCAGGGATCGACTAGCGGGAGGGCAAGCCCCCAGGACCCAGTACTTC
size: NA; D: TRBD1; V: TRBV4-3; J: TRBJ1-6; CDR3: CASSQTTGGNSPLHF; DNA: TGCGCCAGCAGCCAGACGACAGGGGGGAATTCACCCCTCCACTTT
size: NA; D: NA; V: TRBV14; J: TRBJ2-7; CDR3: CASSHSGVGGLEQYF; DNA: TGTGCCAGCAGCCACTCGGGAGTCGGGGGACTCGAGCAGTACTTC
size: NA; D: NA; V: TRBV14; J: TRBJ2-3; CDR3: CASSQVPTDTQYF; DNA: TGTGCCAGCAGCCAAGTGCCTACAGATACGCAGTATTTT
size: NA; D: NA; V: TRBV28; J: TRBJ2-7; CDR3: CASSPGGPIDEQYF; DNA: TGTGCCAGCAGCCCCGGGGGGCCGATCGACGAGCAGTACTTC
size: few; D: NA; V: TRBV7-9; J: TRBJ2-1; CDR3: CASSYPGGRVRNEQFF; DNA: TGTGCCAGCAGCTACCCCGGGGGCAGGGTAAGGAATGAGCAGTTCTTC
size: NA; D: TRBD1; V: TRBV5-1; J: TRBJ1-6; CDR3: CASSLPGTGNSPLHF; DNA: TGCGCCAGCAGCCTGCCCGGGACAGGGAATTCACCCCTCCACTTT
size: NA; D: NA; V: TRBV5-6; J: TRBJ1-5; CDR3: CASSFGTFNQPQHF; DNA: TGTGCCAGCAGCTTCGGGACTTTTAATCAGCCCCAGCATTTT
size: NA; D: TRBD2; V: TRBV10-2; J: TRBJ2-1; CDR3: CAGRPGLAGNEQFF; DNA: TGCGCCGGCAGACCGGGACTAGCAGGCAATGAGCAGTTCTTC
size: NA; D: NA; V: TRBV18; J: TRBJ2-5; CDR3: CASSPGETQYF; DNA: TGTGCCAGCTCACCAGGAGAGACCCAGTACTTC
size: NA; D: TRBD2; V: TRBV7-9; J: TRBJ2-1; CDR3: CASSLLAGVNNEQFF; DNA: TGTGCCAGCAGCTTATTAGCGGGCGTCAACAATGAGCAGTTCTTC
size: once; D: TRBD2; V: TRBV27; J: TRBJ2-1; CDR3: CASSSRTSPQRGEQFF; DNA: TGTGCCAGCAGTTCTAGGACTAGCCCTCAACGTGGTGAGCAGTTCTTC
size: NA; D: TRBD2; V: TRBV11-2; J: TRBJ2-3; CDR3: CASSLVLAADTQYF; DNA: TGTGCCAGCAGCTTAGTACTAGCGGCCGATACGCAGTATTTT
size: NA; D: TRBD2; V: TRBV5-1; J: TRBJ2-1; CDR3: CASSLRPAGERIQSEQFF; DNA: TGCGCCAGCAGCCTCAGGCCGGCGGGAGAGAGAATACAATCTGAGCAGTTCTTC
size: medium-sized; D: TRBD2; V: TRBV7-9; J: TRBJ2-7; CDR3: CASGGAGGVEQYF; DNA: TGTGCCAGCGGGGGAGCGGGAGGCGTCGAGCAGTACTTC
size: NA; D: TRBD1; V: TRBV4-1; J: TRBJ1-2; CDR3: CASSAKALVDRDGYTF; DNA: TGCGCCAGCAGCGCAAAAGCCCTCGTGGACAGGGATGGCTACACCTTC
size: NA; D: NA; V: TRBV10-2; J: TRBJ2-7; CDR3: CASRQTGTYEQYF; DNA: TGCGCCAGCAGACAGACAGGAACCTACGAGCAGTACTTC
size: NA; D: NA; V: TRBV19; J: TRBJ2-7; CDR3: CASSIAIQGIFSYEQYF; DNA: TGTGCCAGTAGTATTGCTATTCAGGGAATCTTTTCCTACGAGCAGTACTTC
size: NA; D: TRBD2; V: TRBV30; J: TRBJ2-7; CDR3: CAWSVIAGAGEQYF; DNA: TGTGCCTGGAGTGTAATAGCGGGGGCGGGGGAGCAGTACTTC
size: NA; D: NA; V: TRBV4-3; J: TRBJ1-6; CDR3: CASSQGVGNNSPLHF; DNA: TGCGCCAGCAGCCAAGGCGTAGGGAACAATTCACCCCTCCACTTT
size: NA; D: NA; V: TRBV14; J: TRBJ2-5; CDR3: CASSWSDGKQETQYF; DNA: TGTGCCAGCAGCTGGTCAGATGGAAAGCAAGAGACCCAGTACTTC
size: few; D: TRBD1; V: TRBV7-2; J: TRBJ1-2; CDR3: CASSLDRGVFGYTF; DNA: TGTGCCAGCAGCTTAGACAGGGGAGTATTTGGCTACACCTTC
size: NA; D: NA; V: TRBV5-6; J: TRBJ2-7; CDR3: CASSSKGRGYEQYF; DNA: TGTGCCAGCAGCTCTAAGGGCAGGGGCTACGAGCAGTACTTC
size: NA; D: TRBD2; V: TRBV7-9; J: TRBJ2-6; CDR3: CASSPIGLAGGSGANVLTF; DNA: TGTGCCAGCAGCCCTATAGGACTAGCGGGGGGCTCTGGGGCCAACGTCCTGACTTTC
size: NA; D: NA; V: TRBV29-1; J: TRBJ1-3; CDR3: CSVEGHQEGTIYF; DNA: TGCAGCGTTGAGGGACACCAGGAGGGCACCATATATTTT
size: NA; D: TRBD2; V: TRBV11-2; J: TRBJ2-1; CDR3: CASSLGLAEANEQFF; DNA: TGTGCCAGCAGCCTGGGACTAGCGGAAGCAAATGAGCAGTTCTTC
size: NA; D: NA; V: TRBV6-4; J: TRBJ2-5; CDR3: CASSANHQETQYF; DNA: TGTGCCAGCAGCGCCAATCACCAAGAGACCCAGTACTTC
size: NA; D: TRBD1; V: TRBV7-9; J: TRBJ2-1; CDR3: CASSKGQANEQFF; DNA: TGTGCCAGCAGCAAAGGACAGGCCAATGAGCAGTTCTTC
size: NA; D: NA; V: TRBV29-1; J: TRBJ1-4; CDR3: CSVVGTAGGEKLFF; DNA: TGCAGCGTCGTCGGGACGGCCGGCGGCGAAAAACTGTTTTTT
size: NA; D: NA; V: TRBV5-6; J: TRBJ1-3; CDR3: CASSGGPREAGNTIYF; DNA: TGTGCCAGCAGTGGGGGGCCGCGGGAGGCCGGAAACACCATATATTTT
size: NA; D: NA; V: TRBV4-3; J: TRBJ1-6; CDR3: CASSLDEGNSPLHF; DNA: TGCGCCAGCAGCCTCGATGAGGGGAATTCACCCCTCCACTTT